This T cell receptor (beta chain) derives from a study of cytomegalovirus exposure and HLA in healthy donors. 60 Vbeta and 13 Jbeta primers were used in PCR. Generated by immunoSEQ multiplex PCR, the TCRdb table keeps only in-frame clones and is missing some. The sample has some 190,000 clones, around 76% seen once. In germline, CDR1 is MNHNS, CDR2 SASEGT. The J segment lost 7 bases and the V segment lost 3 bases, leaving 5 bases of the junction unmatched. The CDR3 consists of 14 residues. This TCR was recovered from a woman aged 25 to 39 in good health and CMV-seropositive. The V gene is TRBV6-1, the J gene TRBJ1-4, with 7 bases lining up with TRBD1. Sample: PBMCs. The DNA for the CDR3 is TGTGCCAGCAGTGACTCACAGGGGTCTGAAAAACTGTTTTTT. Encoded protein: CASSDSQGSEKLFF.